This entry describes one TCR beta chain. As yet, its antigen is unknown. These data originate in a study of Graves' ophthalmopathy and Graves' hyperthyroidism. The germline V gene has CDR1 LGHNT and CDR2 FRNRAP. CDR3 size: 13 residues. The germline V and J ends were trimmed by 1 base and 1 base, with 1 base remaining between them. Patients were excluded if they had other autoimmune diseases or uncontrolled infections, and likewise if pregnancy or lactation applied. PBMCs had their origin in fresh peripheral blood (10 ml). Findings of the study overall: Distinction of ophthalmopathy from stable hyperthyroidism by a 13-signature model reached almost 90% sensitivity and approximately 81% specificity.

Beta-chain TCR CDR3 regions were amplified from RNA transcripts. Scientists carried out first-round RT-PCR using HTBI primers and then a second-round multiplex PCR. TCRdb re-analysed the multiplex PCR reads in MiXCR, keeping a single row per CDR3 protein. The sample consists of roughly 170,000 distinct CDR3 sequences, around 40% of them appearing once. The sequenced sample was peripheral blood. This receptor was taken from a young man with Graves' ophthalmopathy. This chain links TRBV12-5 with TRBJ2-2, with D hard to call. The CDR3 loop reads CASGLGNTGELFF. Written as DNA, the CDR3 is TGTGCTAGTGGTTTGGGGAACACCGGGGAGCTGTTTTTT. Based on the CDR3 plus reference TRBV12-5 and TRBJ2-2, the full variable domain is DARVTQTPRHKVTEMGQEVTMRCQPILGHNTVFWYRQTMMQGLELLAYFRNRAPLDDSGMPKDRFSAEMPDATLATLKIQPSEPRDSAVYFCASGLGNTGELFFGEGSRLTVL.